This T cell receptor beta chain is drawn from a study of fetal regulatory T cell absence and autoimmunity. A remark on this clone: As yet, its antigen is unknown.

Germline V gene lookup returns CDR1 GTSNPN and CDR2 SVGIG (reference sequence). This CDR3 has 16 residues. The junction had 16 bases not matched to a gene; V was cut back by 7 bases and J by 4 bases. The assay was immunoSEQ multiplex PCR, and TCRdb's table has in-frame clones only and misses some. Counted here are 46,000 or so clones, roughly 80% occurring once; the ten biggest clones make up 0.41%. Points from the study as a whole: In IPEX syndrome, oligoclonal enrichment was read as supporting prenatal antigen-driven autoimmunity in the pancreas. Oligoclonal TCR enrichment in pancreas over cord blood reached over 85-fold for some clones.

The chain is built from TRBV30 and TRBJ2-7; 10 bases match TRBD1. Input material: cord blood. The sequence was collected from a newborn boy with IPEX syndrome. The CDR3 DNA reads TGTGCCTCCTTTGGGGGACAGGGGTCAAGAGTTTACGAGCAGTACTTC. Amino acids: CASFGGQGSRVYEQYF.